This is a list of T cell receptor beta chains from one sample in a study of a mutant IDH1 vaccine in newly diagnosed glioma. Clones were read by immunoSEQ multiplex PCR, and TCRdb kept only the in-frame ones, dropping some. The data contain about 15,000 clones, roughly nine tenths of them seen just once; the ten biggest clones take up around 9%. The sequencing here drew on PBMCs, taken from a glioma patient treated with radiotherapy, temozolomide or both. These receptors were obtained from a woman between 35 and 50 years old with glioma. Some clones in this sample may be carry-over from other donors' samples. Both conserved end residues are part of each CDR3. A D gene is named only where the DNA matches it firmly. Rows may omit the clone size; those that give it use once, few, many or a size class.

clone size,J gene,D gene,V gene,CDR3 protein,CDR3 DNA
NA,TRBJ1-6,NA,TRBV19,CASSLMAPPSNSPLHF,TGTGCCAGTAGTTTAATGGCCCCACCATCCAATTCACCCCTCCACTTT
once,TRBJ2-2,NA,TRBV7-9,CASSVTANTGELFF,TGTGCCAGCAGCGTTACAGCAAACACCGGGGAGCTGTTTTTT
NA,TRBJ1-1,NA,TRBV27,CASSPGLSTEAFF,TGTGCCAGCAGCCCGGGTCTTTCAACTGAAGCTTTCTTT
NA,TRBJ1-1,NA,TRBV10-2,CASSEEGPEAFF,TGCGCCAGCAGTGAGGAGGGACCTGAAGCTTTCTTT
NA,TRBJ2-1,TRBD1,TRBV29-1,CTGGKTGGTYNEQFF,TGCACAGGGGGTAAGACAGGGGGCACCTACAATGAGCAGTTCTTC
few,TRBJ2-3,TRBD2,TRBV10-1,CASRVPLATHTDTQYF,TGCGCCAGCAGAGTACCACTAGCGACCCACACAGATACGCAGTATTTT
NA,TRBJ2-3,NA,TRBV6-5,CASTRSGITDTQYF,TGTGCCAGCACCCGGTCGGGGATCACAGATACGCAGTATTTT
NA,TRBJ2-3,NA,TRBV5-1,CASSLMGRSTDTQYF,TGCGCCAGCAGCTTAATGGGGCGAAGCACAGATACGCAGTATTTT
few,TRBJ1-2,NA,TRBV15,CATSRDRVNYGYTF,TGTGCCACCAGCAGAGACAGGGTTAACTATGGCTACACCTTC
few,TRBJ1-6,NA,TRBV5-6,CASSLRGFNSPLHF,TGTGCCAGCAGCTTGAGGGGATTCAATTCACCCCTCCACTTT
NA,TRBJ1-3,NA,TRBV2,CASREAAGSSGNTIYF,TGTGCCAGCAGGGAAGCGGCAGGGAGCTCTGGAAACACCATATATTTT
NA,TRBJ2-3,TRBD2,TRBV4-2,CASSPSIGGARDTQYF,TGTGCCAGCAGCCCCAGTATCGGGGGGGCCAGGGATACGCAGTATTTT
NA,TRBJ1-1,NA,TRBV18,CASSPSSGYPEAFF,TGTGCCAGCTCCCCGTCGTCAGGGTACCCTGAAGCTTTCTTT
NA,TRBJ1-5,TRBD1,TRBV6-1,CATQGASNQPQHF,TGTGCCACTCAGGGGGCTAGCAATCAGCCCCAGCATTTT
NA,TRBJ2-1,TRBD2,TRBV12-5,CASGLGSAGGPGSQFF,TGTGCTAGTGGTTTGGGATCAGCGGGGGGGCCGGGCTCGCAGTTCTTC
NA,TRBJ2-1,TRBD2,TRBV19,CASSMKAGVGRNEQFF,TGTGCCAGTAGTATGAAGGCGGGAGTGGGCAGGAATGAGCAGTTCTTC
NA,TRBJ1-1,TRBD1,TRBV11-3,CASSLDDWTGGFGTFF,TGTGCCAGCAGCTTAGACGATTGGACAGGCGGGTTCGGGACTTTCTTT
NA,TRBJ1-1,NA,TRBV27,CASSLSPPTEAFF,TGTGCCAGCAGTTTAAGTCCCCCCACTGAAGCTTTCTTT
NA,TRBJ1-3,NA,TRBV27,CASSTGHRNTIYF,TGTGCCAGCAGTACGGGACATCGGAACACCATATATTTT
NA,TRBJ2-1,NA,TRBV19,CASRQALVTYNEQFF,TGTGCCAGTAGACAAGCGCTGGTTACTTACAATGAGCAGTTCTTC
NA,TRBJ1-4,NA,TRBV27,CASMTLGEKLFF,TGTGCCAGCATGACCCTCGGTGAAAAACTGTTTTTT
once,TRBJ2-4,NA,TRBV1,CTSSQVKNGDLAKNIQYF,TGCACCAGCAGCCAAGTTAAAAACGGAGATTTAGCCAAAAACATTCAGTACTTC
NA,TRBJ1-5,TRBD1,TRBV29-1,CSVEGVQGLEPQHF,TGCAGCGTTGAAGGAGTACAGGGGTTAGAGCCCCAGCATTTT
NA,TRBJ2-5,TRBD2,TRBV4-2,CASSYSGGEQETQYF,TGTGCCAGCAGCTATAGCGGGGGCGAACAAGAGACCCAGTACTTC
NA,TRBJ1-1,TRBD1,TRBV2,CASRPGTGDFTEAFF,TGTGCCAGCAGGCCCGGGACAGGGGATTTCACTGAAGCTTTCTTT
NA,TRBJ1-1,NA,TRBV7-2,CASSFALQNTEAFF,TGTGCCAGCAGCTTTGCGCTGCAGAACACTGAAGCTTTCTTT
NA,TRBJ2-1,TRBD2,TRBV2,CASSRLAEVNNEQFF,TGTGCCAGCAGTCGACTAGCCGAAGTAAACAATGAGCAGTTCTTC
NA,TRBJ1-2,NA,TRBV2,CASSEKGFIGYGYTF,TGTGCCAGCAGTGAAAAGGGCTTTATCGGCTATGGCTACACCTTC
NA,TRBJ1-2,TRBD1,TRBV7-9,CASSSPGQVYGYTF,TGTGCCAGCAGCTCCCCCGGACAGGTCTATGGCTACACCTTC
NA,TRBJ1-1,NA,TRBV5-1,CASSLGTRRGMNTEAFF,TGCGCCAGCAGCTTGGGGACCCGTAGGGGCATGAACACTGAAGCTTTCTTT
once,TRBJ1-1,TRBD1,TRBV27,CASSLSGQGPNTEAFF,TGTGCCAGCAGTTTATCGGGACAGGGACCGAACACTGAAGCTTTCTTT
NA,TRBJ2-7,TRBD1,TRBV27,CASRTEDRGTYEQYF,TGTGCCAGCAGGACCGAGGACAGGGGAACCTACGAGCAGTACTTC
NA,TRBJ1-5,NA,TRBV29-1,CSVVSGNQPQHF,TGCAGCGTTGTATCTGGTAATCAGCCCCAGCATTTT
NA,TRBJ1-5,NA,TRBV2,CASSLRETNQPQHF,TGTGCCAGCAGCCTGCGGGAGACCAATCAGCCCCAGCATTTT
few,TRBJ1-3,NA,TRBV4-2,CASSQRKGDGNTIYF,TGTGCCAGCAGCCAAAGAAAGGGGGATGGAAACACCATATATTTT
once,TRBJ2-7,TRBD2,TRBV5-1,CASSVRTSGSYEQYF,TGCGCCAGCAGCGTCCGGACTAGCGGGAGTTACGAGCAGTACTTC
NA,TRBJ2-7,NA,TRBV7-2,CASSSLDPPYEQYF,TGTGCCAGCAGCTCTCTAGATCCTCCCTACGAGCAGTACTTC
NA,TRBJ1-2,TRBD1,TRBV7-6,CASSLGTGNYGYTF,TGTGCCAGCAGCTTAGGGACAGGCAACTATGGCTACACCTTC
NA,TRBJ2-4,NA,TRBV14,CASSPGRGHIQYF,TGTGCCAGCAGCCCTGGACGGGGCCACATTCAGTACTTC
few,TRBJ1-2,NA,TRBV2,CASSEALLKENYGYTF,TGTGCCAGCAGTGAAGCGCTTCTCAAGGAAAACTATGGCTACACCTTC
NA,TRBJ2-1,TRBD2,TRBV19,CASSIIGRGGNEQFF,TGTGCCAGTAGTATCATAGGGCGGGGGGGCAATGAGCAGTTCTTC
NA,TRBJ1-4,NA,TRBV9,CASSPPGLNEKLFF,TGTGCCAGCAGCCCCCCGGGACTCAATGAAAAACTGTTTTTT
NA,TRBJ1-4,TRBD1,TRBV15,CATSRGPGTANEKLFF,TGTGCCACCAGCAGAGGGCCAGGGACAGCGAATGAAAAACTGTTTTTT
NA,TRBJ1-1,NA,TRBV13,CASSLEGEKNTEAFF,TGTGCCAGCAGCTTAGAGGGGGAGAAGAACACTGAAGCTTTCTTT
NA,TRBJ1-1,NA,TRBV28,CASSLPKAKNTEAFF,TGTGCCAGCAGTTTACCGAAAGCGAAGAACACTGAAGCTTTCTTT
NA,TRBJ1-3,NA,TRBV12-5,CASGLSNSGNTIYF,TGTGCTAGTGGTTTGAGCAACTCTGGAAACACCATATATTTT
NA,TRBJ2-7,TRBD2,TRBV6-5,CASSYSGTSVDEQYF,TGTGCCAGCAGTTACTCTGGGACTAGCGTCGACGAGCAGTACTTC
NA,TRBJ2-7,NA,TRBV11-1,CASSVVGRNPYEQYF,TGTGCCAGCAGCGTAGTGGGACGGAATCCCTACGAGCAGTACTTC
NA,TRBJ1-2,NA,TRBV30,CAWTRAYNYGYTF,TGTGCCTGGACCAGGGCCTATAACTATGGCTACACCTTC
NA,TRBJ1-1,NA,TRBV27,CASSPRGSMNTEAFF,TGTGCCAGCAGCCCGCGGGGCAGCATGAACACTGAAGCTTTCTTT
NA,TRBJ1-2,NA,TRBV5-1,CASSLEGAYGYTF,TGCGCCAGCAGCTTGGAGGGAGCCTATGGCTACACCTTC
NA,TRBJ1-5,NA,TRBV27,CASSSGRVDQPQHF,TGTGCCAGCAGTTCCGGTCGGGTGGATCAGCCCCAGCATTTT
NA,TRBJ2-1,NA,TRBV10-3,CAISESGPGDYEQFF,TGTGCCATCAGTGAGTCAGGGCCCGGAGACTATGAGCAGTTCTTC